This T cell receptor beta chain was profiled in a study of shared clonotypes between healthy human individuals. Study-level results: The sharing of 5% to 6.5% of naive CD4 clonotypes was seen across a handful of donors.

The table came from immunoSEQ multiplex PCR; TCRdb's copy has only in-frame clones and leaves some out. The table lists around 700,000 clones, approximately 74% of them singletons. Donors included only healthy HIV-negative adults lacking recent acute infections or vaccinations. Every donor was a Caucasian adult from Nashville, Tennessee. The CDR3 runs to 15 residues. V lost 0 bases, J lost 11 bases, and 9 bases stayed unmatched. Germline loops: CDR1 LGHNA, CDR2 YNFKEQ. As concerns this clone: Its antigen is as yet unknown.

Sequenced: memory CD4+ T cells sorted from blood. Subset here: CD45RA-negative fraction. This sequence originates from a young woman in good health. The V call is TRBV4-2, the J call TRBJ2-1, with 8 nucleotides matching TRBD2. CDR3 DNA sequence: TGTGCCAGCAGCCAAGATTACACTAGCGGAAGTCAGCAGTTCTTC. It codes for CASSQDYTSGSQQFF.